Below are 7 T cell receptor beta chains sequenced from a single sample in a study of shared clonotypes between healthy human individuals. Produced via immunoSEQ multiplex PCR; TCRdb's table is partial and in-frame only. Of some 2,500,000 clones listed, under 95% were seen once; the top ten hold around 0.4%. The sequenced material came from naive CD4+ T cells from PBMCs. Subset defined: CD45RA+ positively selected. These receptors all come from a man between 18 and 29 years old in good health. Some clones in this sample may be carry-over from other donors' samples.

This chain links TRBV15 with TRBJ2-1; tentatively, D is TRBD1 (5 bases). Trimming took 0 bases from V and 6 from J, leaving 12 bases between them. The CDR3 runs 15 residues. Germline CDR1 LNHNV, CDR2 YYDKDF (reference sequence). The CDR3: CATSRERQSANEQFF. The CDR3 DNA reads TGTGCCACCAGCAGAGAAAGACAGTCTGCCAATGAGCAGTTCTTC.

The chain joins TRBV5-1 to TRBJ2-1; no clear D gene. Trimming took 7 bases from V and 4 from J, leaving 12 bases between them. Germline CDR1 and CDR2: SGHRS and YFSETQ. This CDR3 region has 13 residues. The CDR3 bases are TGCGCCAGCTCCCTGGACCATTACAATGAGCAGTTCTTC. Its translation: CASSLDHYNEQFF.

J is TRBJ2-2 and V is TRBV2; D is uncertain. The CDR3 contains 14 residues. Trimming stripped 4 bases from V and 4 bases from J, with 10 bases between. The germline gives CDR1 SNHLY, CDR2 FYNNEI. The CDR3 sequence: CASSGAESTGELFF. In nucleotides, the CDR3 is TGTGCCAGCAGTGGGGCAGAGAGCACCGGGGAGCTGTTTTTT.

On this clone: A read error is likely, as this CDR3 ends without the conserved phenylalanine or tryptophan. This chain links TRBV5-1 with TRBJ1-2, with D tentatively TRBD1 (6 bases). The germline gives CDR1 SGHRS, CDR2 YFSETQ. V gave up 2 bases and J gave up 6 bases, with 14 bases separating them. This CDR3 spans 14 amino acids. The CDR3: CASSFGQPGDGYTL. CDR3 nucleotides: TGCGCCAGCAGCTTTGGACAGCCCGGGGATGGCTACACCCTC.

V gene TRBV19 combines with J gene TRBJ1-2; TRBD1 agrees at 8 bases. Germline values: CDR1 LNHDA, CDR2 SQIVND (reference sequence). The CDR3 has 14 amino acids. The V gene end was trimmed by 4 bases and the J gene end by 4 bases; junction bases not matched to a gene: 5. In nucleotides, the CDR3 is TGTGCCAGTAGTAAACAGGGGGTCGTCTATGGCTACACCTTC. Translation gives CASSKQGVVYGYTF.

The chain recombines TRBV9 with TRBJ2-1; 9 bases agree with TRBD2. The CDR3 totals 18 residues. Unmatched junction bases numbered 14, after V lost 0 bases and J lost 7 bases. CDR1 and CDR2 (germline): SGDLS, YYNGEE. The CDR3: CASSVAHGAGGVGNEQFF. In DNA, the CDR3 is TGTGCCAGCAGCGTAGCCCACGGGGCGGGAGGGGTAGGGAATGAGCAGTTCTTC.

About this clone: Other DNA sequences in the sample encode the same CDR3. The chain uses TRBV5-1 and TRBJ2-5; weak D call: TRBD2 (6 bases). Trimming pared 3 bases from V and 1 base from J, leaving 7 bases between. Germline V CDR1 and CDR2: SGHRS, YFSETQ. The CDR3 covers 13 residues. This CDR3 is CASSWGVQETQYF. CDR3 coding DNA: TGCGCCAGCAGCTGGGGGGTCCAAGAGACCCAGTACTTC.